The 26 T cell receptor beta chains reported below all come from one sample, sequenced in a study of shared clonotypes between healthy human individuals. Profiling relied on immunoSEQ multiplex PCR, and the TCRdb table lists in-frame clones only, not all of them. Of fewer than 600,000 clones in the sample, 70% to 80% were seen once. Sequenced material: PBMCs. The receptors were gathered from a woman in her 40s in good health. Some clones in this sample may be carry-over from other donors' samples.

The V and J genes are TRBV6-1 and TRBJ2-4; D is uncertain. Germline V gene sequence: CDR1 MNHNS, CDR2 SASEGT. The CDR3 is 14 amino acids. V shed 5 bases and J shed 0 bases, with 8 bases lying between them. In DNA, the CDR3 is TGTGCCAGCAGTTTCCGACTAGCCAAAAACATTCAGTACTTC. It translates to CASSFRLAKNIQYF.

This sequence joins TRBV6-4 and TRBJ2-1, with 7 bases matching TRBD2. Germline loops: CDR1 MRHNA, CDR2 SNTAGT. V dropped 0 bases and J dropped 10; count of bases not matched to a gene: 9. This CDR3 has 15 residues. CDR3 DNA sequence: TGTGCCAGCAGTGACTCGTGGGGCGGGGGTGAAGAGCAGTTCTTC. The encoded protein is CASSDSWGGGEEQFF.

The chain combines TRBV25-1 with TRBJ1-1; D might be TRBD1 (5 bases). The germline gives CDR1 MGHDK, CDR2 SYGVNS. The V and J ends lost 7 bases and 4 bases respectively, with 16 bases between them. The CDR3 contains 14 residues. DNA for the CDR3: TGTGCCAGCAAAAGGGGAGGGTTTGGCACTGAAGCTTTCTTT. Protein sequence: CASKRGGFGTEAFF. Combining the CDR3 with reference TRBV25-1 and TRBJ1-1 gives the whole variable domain EADIYQTPRYLVIGTGKKITLECSQTMGHDKMYWYQQDPGMELHLIHYSYGVNSTEKGDLSSESTVSRIRTEHFPLTLESARPSHTSQYLCASKRGGFGTEAFFGQGTRLTVV.

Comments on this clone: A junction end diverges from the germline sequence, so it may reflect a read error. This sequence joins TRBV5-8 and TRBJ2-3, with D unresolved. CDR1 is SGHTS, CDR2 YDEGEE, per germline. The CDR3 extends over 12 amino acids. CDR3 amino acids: CASSLVAETQYF. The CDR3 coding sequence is TGTGCCAGCAGCTTGGTGGCAGAGACGCAGTATTTT.

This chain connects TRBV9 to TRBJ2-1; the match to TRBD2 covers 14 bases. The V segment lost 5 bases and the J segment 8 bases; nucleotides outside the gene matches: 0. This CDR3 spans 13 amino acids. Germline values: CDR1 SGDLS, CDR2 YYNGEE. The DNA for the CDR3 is TGTGCCAGCAGGGGACTAGCGGGAGATGAGCAGTTCTTC. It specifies CASRGLAGDEQFF.

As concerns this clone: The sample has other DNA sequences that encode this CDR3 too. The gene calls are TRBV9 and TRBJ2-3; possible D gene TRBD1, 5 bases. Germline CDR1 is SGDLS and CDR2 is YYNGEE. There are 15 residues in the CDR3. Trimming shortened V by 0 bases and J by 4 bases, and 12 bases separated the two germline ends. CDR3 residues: CASSVDGQGADTQYF. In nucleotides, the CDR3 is TGTGCCAGCAGCGTAGACGGCCAAGGGGCAGATACGCAGTATTTT.

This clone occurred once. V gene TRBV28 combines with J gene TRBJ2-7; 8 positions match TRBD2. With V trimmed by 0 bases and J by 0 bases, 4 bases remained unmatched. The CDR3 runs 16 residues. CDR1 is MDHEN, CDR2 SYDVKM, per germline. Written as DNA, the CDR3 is TGTGCCAGCAGTTTATGGGCGGGAGGCGTCTCCTACGAGCAGTACTTC. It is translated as CASSLWAGGVSYEQYF.

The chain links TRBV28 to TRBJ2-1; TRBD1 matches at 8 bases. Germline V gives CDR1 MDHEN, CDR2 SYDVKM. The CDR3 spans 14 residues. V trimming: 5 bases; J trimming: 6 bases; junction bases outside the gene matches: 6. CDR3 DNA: TGTGCCAGCAGTCCGACAGGGGAAAGCAATGAGCAGTTCTTC. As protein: CASSPTGESNEQFF.

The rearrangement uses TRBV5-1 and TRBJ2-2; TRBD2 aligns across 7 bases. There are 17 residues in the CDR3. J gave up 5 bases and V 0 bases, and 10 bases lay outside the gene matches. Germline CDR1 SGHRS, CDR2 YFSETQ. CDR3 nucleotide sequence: TGCGCCAGCAGCTTGGCAGTAGCGGGTATCTTGACCGGGGAGCTGTTTTTT. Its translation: CASSLAVAGILTGELFF.

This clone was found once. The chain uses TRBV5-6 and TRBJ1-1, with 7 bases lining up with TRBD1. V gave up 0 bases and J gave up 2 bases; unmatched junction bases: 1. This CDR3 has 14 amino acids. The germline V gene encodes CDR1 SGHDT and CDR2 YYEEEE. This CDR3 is CASSLVGGNTEAFF. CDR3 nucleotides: TGTGCCAGCAGCTTGGTAGGGGGCAACACTGAAGCTTTCTTT.

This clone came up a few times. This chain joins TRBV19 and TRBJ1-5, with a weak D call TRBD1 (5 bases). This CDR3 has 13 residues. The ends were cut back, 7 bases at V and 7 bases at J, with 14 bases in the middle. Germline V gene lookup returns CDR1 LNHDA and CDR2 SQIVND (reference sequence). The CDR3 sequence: CASNRGARQPQHF. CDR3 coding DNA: TGTGCCAGTAATCGCGGGGCGCGGCAGCCCCAGCATTTT. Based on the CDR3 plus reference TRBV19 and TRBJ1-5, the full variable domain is DGGITQSPKYLFRKEGQNVTLSCEQNLNHDAMYWYRQDPGQGLRLIYYSQIVNDFQKGDIAEGYSVSREKKESFPLTVTSAQKNPTAFYLCASNRGARQPQHFGDGTRLSIL.

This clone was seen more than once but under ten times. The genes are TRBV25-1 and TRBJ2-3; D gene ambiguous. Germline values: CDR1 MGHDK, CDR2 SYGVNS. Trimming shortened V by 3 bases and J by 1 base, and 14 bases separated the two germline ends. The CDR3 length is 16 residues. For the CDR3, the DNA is TGTGCCAGCAGTGAGCCTCTGTTGGTTGGCACAGATACGCAGTATTTT. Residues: CASSEPLLVGTDTQYF.

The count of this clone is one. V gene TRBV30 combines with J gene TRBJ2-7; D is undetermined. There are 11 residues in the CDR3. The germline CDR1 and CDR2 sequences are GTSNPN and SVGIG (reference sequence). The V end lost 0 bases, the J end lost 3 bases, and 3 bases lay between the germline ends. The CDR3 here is CAWSVNYEQYF. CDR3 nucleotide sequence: TGTGCCTGGAGTGTGAACTACGAGCAGTACTTC.

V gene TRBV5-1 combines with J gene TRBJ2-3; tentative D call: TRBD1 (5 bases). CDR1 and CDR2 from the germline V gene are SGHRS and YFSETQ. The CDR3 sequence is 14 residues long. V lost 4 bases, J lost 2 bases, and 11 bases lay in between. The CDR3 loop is CASSPSTVTDTQYF. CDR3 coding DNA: TGCGCCAGCAGCCCCTCGACAGTCACAGATACGCAGTATTTT.

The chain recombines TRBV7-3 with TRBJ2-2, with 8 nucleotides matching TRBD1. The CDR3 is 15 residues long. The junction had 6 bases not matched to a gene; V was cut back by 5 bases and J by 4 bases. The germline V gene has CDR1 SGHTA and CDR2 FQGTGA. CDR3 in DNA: TGTGCCAGCAGCGCCACAGGGGGTAGCACCGGGGAGCTGTTTTTT. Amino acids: CASSATGGSTGELFF.

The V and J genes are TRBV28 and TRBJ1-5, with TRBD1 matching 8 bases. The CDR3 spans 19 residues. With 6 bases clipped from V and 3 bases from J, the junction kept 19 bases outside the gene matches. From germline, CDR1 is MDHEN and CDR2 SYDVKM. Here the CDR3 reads CASSPSPKAGTGFNQPQHF. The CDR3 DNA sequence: TGTGCCAGCAGCCCCTCTCCCAAAGCCGGGACAGGCTTCAATCAGCCCCAGCATTTT.

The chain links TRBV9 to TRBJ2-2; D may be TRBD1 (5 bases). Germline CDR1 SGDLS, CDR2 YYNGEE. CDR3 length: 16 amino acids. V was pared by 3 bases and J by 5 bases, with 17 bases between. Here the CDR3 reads CASSDVRAGITGELFF. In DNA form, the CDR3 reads TGTGCCAGCAGCGATGTTAGGGCAGGGATAACCGGGGAGCTGTTTTTT.

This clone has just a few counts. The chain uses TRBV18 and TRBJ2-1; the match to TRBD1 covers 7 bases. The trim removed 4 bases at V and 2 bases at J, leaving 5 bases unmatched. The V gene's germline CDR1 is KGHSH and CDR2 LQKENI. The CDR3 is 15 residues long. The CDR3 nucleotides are TGTGCCAGCTCACGAGACAGGGAAACCTACAATGAGCAGTTCTTC. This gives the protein CASSRDRETYNEQFF.

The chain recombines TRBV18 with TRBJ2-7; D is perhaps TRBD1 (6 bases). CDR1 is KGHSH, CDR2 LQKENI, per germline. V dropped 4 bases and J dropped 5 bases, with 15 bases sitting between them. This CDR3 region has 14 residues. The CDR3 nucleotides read TGTGCCAGCTCACTATCAGGGGCGTCGGACGAGCAGTACTTC. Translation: CASSLSGASDEQYF.

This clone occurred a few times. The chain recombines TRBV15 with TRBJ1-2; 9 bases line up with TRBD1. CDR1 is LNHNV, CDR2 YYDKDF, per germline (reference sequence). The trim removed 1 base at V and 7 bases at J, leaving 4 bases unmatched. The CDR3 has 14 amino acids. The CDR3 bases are TGTGCCACCAGCAGAGGGACAGGGGCGGGTGGCTACACCTTC. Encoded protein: CATSRGTGAGGYTF. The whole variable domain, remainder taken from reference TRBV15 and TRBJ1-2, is DAMVIQNPRYQVTQFGKPVTLSCSQTLNHNVMYWYQQKSSQAPKLLFHYYDKDFNNEADTPDNFQSRRPNTSFCFLDIRSPGLGDTAMYLCATSRGTGAGGYTFGSGTRLTVV.

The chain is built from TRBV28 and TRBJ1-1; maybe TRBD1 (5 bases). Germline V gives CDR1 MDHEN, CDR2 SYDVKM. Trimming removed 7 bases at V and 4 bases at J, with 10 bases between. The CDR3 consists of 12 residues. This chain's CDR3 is CASTRTITEAFF. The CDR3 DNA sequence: TGTGCCAGCACAAGGACAATCACTGAAGCTTTCTTT. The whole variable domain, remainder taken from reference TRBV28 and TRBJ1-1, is DVKVTQSSRYLVKRTGEKVFLECVQDMDHENMFWYRQDPGLGLRLIYFSYDVKMKEKGDIPEGYSVSREKKERFSLILESASTNQTSMYLCASTRTITEAFFGQGTRLTVV.

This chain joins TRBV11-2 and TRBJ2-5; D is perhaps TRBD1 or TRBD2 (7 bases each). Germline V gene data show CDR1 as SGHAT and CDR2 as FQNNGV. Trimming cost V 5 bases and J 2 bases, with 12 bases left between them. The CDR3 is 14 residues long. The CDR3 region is CASSLRGGQETQYF. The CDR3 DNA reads TGTGCCAGCAGCCTCAGGGGGGGGCAAGAGACCCAGTACTTC.

CDR3: CASSLVLHSGLSYEQYF. CDR3 DNA sequence: TGTGCCAGCAGCTTAGTCCTCCATAGCGGTTTATCCTACGAGCAGTACTTC. The V call is TRBV7-2, the J call TRBJ2-7; weak D call: TRBD2 (6 bases). Trimming pared 1 base from V and 1 base from J, leaving 17 bases between. This CDR3 has 17 residues. Germline assignment: CDR1 SGHTA and CDR2 FQGNSA.

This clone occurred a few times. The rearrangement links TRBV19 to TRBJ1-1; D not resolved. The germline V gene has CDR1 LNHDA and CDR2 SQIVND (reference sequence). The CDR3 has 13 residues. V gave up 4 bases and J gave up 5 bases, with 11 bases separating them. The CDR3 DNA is TGTGCCAGTAGTACCCTACAGAGGACTGAAGCTTTCTTT. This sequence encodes CASSTLQRTEAFF.

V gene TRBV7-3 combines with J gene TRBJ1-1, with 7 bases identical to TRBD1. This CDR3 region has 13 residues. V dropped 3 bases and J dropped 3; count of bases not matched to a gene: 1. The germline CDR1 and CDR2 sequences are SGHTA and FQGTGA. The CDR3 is CASSFQGDTEAFF. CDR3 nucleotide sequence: TGTGCCAGCAGCTTCCAGGGGGACACTGAAGCTTTCTTT.

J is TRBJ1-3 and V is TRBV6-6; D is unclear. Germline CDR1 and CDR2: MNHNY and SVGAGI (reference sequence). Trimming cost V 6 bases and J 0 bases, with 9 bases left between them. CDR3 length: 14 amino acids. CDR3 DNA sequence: TGTGCCAGCAGCCCGGGGTTCTCTGGAAACACCATATATTTT. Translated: CASSPGFSGNTIYF.